A single sample is the source of the 14 T cell receptor beta chains below, sequenced in a study of blood T cells in healthy people across ages. Primers used in a second PCR of about 6 to 11 cycles were a sample-barcoded 5' primer and a J-beta primer mix. TCRdb passed the 5' RACE reads through MiXCR, listing each CDR3 protein once. The data contain 650,000 to 700,000 distinct CDR3 sequences, over 40% of them singletons. Sequencing input: blood. These TCRs come from a woman of 80 years or more in good health.

Only one count was recorded for this clonotype. V is TRBV20-1 and J is TRBJ2-7; TRBD1 might be the D (5 bases). Germline assignment: CDR1 DFQATT and CDR2 SNEGSKA (reference sequence). Trimming left V 6 bases short and J 3 bases short, with 15 bases between. The CDR3 covers 13 residues. The CDR3 here is CSALGQDIYEQYF. The CDR3 bases are TGCAGTGCGCTGGGGCAGGACATCTACGAGCAGTACTTC.

This clonotype has just a few counts. The chain uses TRBV20-1 and TRBJ1-3, with D hard to call. The CDR3 loop spans 12 amino acids. V was clipped by 6 bases and J by 4 bases, with 10 bases between them. CDR1 is DFQATT and CDR2 is SNEGSKA in the germline V gene (reference sequence). CDR3 sequence: CSAPERGNTIYF. CDR3 coding DNA: TGCAGTGCCCCCGAACGGGGAAACACCATATATTTT.

This clonotype showed up many times. The chain uses TRBV10-3 and TRBJ2-7, with D unclear. Germline V gene lookup returns CDR1 ENHRY and CDR2 SYGVKD. V was shortened by 8 bases and J by 5 bases, with 16 bases between the two germline ends. The CDR3 covers 13 residues. CDR3 residues: CAIAWVLLDEQYF. The CDR3 DNA sequence: TGTGCCATCGCCTGGGTCCTTCTGGACGAGCAGTACTTC.

The V gene is TRBV7-9, the J gene TRBJ1-1; D unresolved. The ends were cut back, 5 bases at V and 1 base at J, with 8 bases in the middle. The germline CDR1 and CDR2 sequences are SEHNR and FQNEAQ (reference sequence). CDR3 length: 13 amino acids. As DNA, the CDR3 is TGTGCCAGCAGCGGTGTCTCGAACACTGAAGCTTTCTTT. Protein sequence: CASSGVSNTEAFF.

This clonotype appeared once. This chain uses TRBV5-1 with TRBJ2-5, with a possible D match to TRBD1 (5 bases). V lost 5 bases to trimming and J lost 4 bases, with 12 bases between them. The CDR3 sequence is 13 residues long. Germline-derived CDR1 and CDR2 are SGHRS and YFSETQ. CDR3 in DNA: TGCGCCAGCAGGGCCGACAGTGTAGAGACCCAGTACTTC. Its translation is CASRADSVETQYF.

Points on this clonotype: This may be a read error: a much more frequent sequence differs by one nucleotide. The genes are TRBV20-1 and TRBJ1-4, with D possibly TRBD1 on 5 matching bases. V was shortened by 8 bases and J by 7 bases, with 17 bases between the two germline ends. The CDR3 runs to 13 residues. Per the germline V gene, CDR1 is DFQATT and CDR2 is SNEGSKA (reference sequence). CDR3 bases: TGCAGTCCTACCTCCGGGGCCCGTGAAAAACTGTTTTTT. This sequence encodes CSPTSGAREKLFF.

This clonotype was counted a few times. The chain joins TRBV7-2 to TRBJ2-2, with a weak D call TRBD2 (7 bases). Germline assignment: CDR1 SGHTA and CDR2 FQGNSA. Trimming took 5 bases from V and 2 from J, leaving 18 bases between them. This CDR3 spans 17 amino acids. In nucleotides, the CDR3 is TGTGCCAGCAGCCTGCGAGGAGGGGGGGATAACACCGGGGAGCTGTTTTTT. Protein product: CASSLRGGGDNTGELFF. Complete variable domain (other parts from reference TRBV7-2 and TRBJ2-2): GAGVSQSPSNKVTEKGKDVELRCDPISGHTALYWYRQSLGQGLEFLIYFQGNSAPDKSGLPSDRFSAERTGGSVSTLTIQRTQQEDSAVYLCASSLRGGGDNTGELFFGEGSRLTVL.

This clonotype has at least ten counts. The rearrangement uses TRBV20-1 and TRBJ2-7; no clear D. Looked up from germline, CDR1 is DFQATT and CDR2 is SNEGSKA (reference sequence). This CDR3 has 12 residues. The germline V and J ends were trimmed by 5 bases and 0 bases, with 8 bases remaining between them. The CDR3 protein is CSALGPSYEQYF. CDR3 nucleotide sequence: TGCAGTGCTCTCGGACCCTCCTACGAGCAGTACTTC.

This chain links TRBV29-1 with TRBJ2-7; 8 bases are shared with TRBD2. Germline assignment: CDR1 SQVTM and CDR2 ANQGSEA. J was trimmed by 7 bases and V by 2 bases; bases with no gene match: 19. This CDR3 is built from 17 residues. The chain's CDR3 is CSVEIKGVGRAYNEQYF. CDR3 in DNA: TGCAGCGTTGAAATCAAGGGGGTCGGGAGGGCCTACAATGAGCAGTACTTC.

V is TRBV6-5 and J is TRBJ2-3, with TRBD2 identical over 8 bases. This CDR3 contains 19 residues. J lost 4 bases, V lost 2 bases, and 17 bases had no gene match. Looked up from germline, CDR1 is MNHEY and CDR2 is SVGAGI. The CDR3 loop reads CASSYGAGAAAARADTQYF. The CDR3 DNA reads TGTGCCAGCAGTTACGGAGCGGGGGCTGCAGCTGCACGCGCAGATACGCAGTATTTT.

The CDR3 loop reads CASSATGQGWPGELFF. CDR3 DNA: TGTGCCAGCAGCGCCACGGGACAGGGTTGGCCCGGGGAGCTGTTTTTT. The chain has TRBV9 and TRBJ2-2, with 9 positions matching TRBD1. J lost 6 bases, V lost 3 bases, and 9 bases had no gene match. This CDR3 spans 16 amino acids. Germline lookup yields CDR1 SGDLS and CDR2 YYNGEE.

Turning to this clonotype: A single base separates this from a much larger clone, so it may be a read error. V and J are TRBV12-3 or TRBV12-4 and TRBJ2-3; the D gene is possibly TRBD1 (6 bases). The CDR3 is made up of 12 amino acids. CDR3 nucleotides: TGTACCAGCAGTCCCCAGGGGATTACGCAGTATTTT. It yields the protein CTSSPQGITQYF.

This clonotype was seen many times. The rearrangement links TRBV4-2 to TRBJ1-4; perhaps TRBD1 as D (6 bases). CDR1 and CDR2 (germline): LGHNA, YNFKEQ. Between the trimmed V and J ends, which lost 1 base and 7 bases, there was a span of 10 bases. The CDR3 runs to 14 residues. DNA for the CDR3: TGTGCCAGCAGCCAAGTGGGGGGCGGTGAAAAACTGTTTTTT. Its translation: CASSQVGGGEKLFF.

At least ten counts were recorded for this clonotype. The CDR3 region has the DNA TGTGCCACCAGTGATTTTACAGGGTATGCCGAGCAGTTCTTC. Residues: CATSDFTGYAEQFF. The chain recombines TRBV24-1 with TRBJ2-1; tentative D call: TRBD1 (6 bases). Germline V gene data show CDR1 as KGHDR and CDR2 as SFDVKD. Trimming removed 1 base from V and 10 bases from J, with 13 bases in between. There are 14 residues in the CDR3.